This T cell receptor (beta chain) came from a study of T cells in Graves' hyperthyroidism and ophthalmopathy. Germline CDR1 SNHLY, CDR2 FYNNEI. V was pared by 2 bases and J by 8 bases, with 9 bases between. The CDR3 loop spans 12 amino acids. This clonotype has ten or more counts. Amplification of TCR beta CDR3 regions used RNA as the template. Initially, a first-round RT-PCR of the TCR CDR3 employed the HTBI primer set. TCRdb used MiXCR to reprocess the multiplex PCR reads, holding one entry per CDR3 protein. The table includes under 350,000 distinct CDR3 sequences, around 23% detected once. The hyperthyroidism was newly diagnosed and had lasted under 2 months; the patients were aged 18 to 65.

The V gene is TRBV2, the J gene TRBJ1-2; D is ambiguous. The source is a woman aged 45-59 years with Graves' hyperthyroidism. Sequenced material: blood. The CDR3 DNA follows: TGTGCCAGCAGTGAATCTCGTCAAGGCTACACCTTC. It yields the protein CASSESRQGYTF.